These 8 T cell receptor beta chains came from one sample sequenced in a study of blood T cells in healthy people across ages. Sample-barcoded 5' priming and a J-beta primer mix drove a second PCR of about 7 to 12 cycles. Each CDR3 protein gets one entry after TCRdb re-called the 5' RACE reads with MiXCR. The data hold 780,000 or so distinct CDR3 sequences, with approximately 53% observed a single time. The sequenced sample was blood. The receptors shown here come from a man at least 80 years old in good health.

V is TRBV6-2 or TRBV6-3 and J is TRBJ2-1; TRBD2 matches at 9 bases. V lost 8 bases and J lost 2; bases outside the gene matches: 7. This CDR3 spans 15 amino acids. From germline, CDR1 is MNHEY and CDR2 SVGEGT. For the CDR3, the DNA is TGTGCCAGCGCCCCGGCGGGAGGGCCCTACAATGAGCAGTTCTTC. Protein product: CASAPAGGPYNEQFF.

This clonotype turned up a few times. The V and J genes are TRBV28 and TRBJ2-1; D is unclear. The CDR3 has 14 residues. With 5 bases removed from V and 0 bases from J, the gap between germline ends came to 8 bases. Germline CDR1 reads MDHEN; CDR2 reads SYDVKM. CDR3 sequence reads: CASSTLISYNEQFF. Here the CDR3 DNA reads TGTGCCAGCAGTACGCTTATCTCCTACAATGAGCAGTTCTTC. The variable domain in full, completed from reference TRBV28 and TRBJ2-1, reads DVKVTQSSRYLVKRTGEKVFLECVQDMDHENMFWYRQDPGLGLRLIYFSYDVKMKEKGDIPEGYSVSREKKERFSLILESASTNQTSMYLCASSTLISYNEQFFGPGTRLTVL.

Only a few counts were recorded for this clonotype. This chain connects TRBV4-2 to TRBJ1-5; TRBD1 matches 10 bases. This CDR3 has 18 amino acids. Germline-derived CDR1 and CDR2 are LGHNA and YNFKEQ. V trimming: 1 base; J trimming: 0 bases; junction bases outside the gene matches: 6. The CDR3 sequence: CASSQAGTGEYSNQPQHF. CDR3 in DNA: TGTGCCAGCAGCCAAGCCGGGACAGGGGAGTATAGCAATCAGCCCCAGCATTTT.

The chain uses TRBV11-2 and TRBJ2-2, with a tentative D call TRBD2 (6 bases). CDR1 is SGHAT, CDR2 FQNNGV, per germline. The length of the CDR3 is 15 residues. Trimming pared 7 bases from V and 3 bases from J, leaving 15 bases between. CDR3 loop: CASTKKEGYTGELFF. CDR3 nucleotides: TGTGCCAGCACCAAGAAGGAGGGATACACCGGGGAGCTGTTTTTT. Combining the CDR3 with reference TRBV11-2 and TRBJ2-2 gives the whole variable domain EAGVAQSPRYKIIEKRQSVAFWCNPISGHATLYWYQQILGQGPKLLIQFQNNGVVDDSQLPKDRFSAERLKGVDSTLKIQPAKLEDSAVYLCASTKKEGYTGELFFGEGSRLTVL.

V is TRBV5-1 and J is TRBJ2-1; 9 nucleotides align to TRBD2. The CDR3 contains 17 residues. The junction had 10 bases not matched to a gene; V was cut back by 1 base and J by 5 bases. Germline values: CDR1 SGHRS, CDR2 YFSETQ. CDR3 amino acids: CASSLYGAGGADNEQFF. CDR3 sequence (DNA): TGCGCCAGCAGCTTGTACGGAGCGGGAGGCGCCGACAATGAGCAGTTCTTC.

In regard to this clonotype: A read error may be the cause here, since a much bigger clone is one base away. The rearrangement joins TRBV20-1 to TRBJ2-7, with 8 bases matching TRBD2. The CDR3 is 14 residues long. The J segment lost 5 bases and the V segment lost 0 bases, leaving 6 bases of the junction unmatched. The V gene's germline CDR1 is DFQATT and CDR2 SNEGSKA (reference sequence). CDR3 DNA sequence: TGCAGTGCTAGAGATAGCGGGACGGTCGACGAGCAGTACTTC. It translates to CSARDSGTVDEQYF.

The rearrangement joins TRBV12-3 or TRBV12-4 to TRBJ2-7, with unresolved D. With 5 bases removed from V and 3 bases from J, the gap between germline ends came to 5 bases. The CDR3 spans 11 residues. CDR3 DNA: TGTGCCAGCAGTGTTCTCTACGAGCAGTACTTC. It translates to CASSVLYEQYF.

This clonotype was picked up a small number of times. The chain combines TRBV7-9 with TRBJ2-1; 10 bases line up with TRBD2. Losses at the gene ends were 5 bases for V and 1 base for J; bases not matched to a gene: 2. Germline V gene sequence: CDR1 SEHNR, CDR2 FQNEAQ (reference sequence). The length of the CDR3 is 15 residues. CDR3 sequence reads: CASSGSGGSYNEQFF. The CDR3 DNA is TGTGCCAGCAGCGGTAGCGGGGGGTCCTACAATGAGCAGTTCTTC. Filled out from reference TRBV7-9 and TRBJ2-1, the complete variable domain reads DTGVSQNPRHKITKRGQNVTFRCDPISEHNRLYWYRQTLGQGPEFLTYFQNEAQLEKSRLLSDRFSAERPKGSFSTLEIQRTEQGDSAMYLCASSGSGGSYNEQFFGPGTRLTVL.